The present TCR beta chain was sequenced within a study of T-cell reconstitution after alpha-beta-depleted transplantation in children. After removal of 2 bases from V and 8 bases from J, the junction contained 12 bases not matched to a gene. The CDR3 length is 17 residues. Germline-derived CDR1 and CDR2 are MGHRA and YSYEKL. Molecular barcoding with unique molecular identifiers was used for the TCRbeta library. TCRdb reanalysed the PCR reads using MiXCR and keeps one entry per CDR3 protein. The repertoire holds 500,000 to 600,000 distinct CDR3 sequences, about 33% seen once, with approximately 2.3% in the top ten. This clonotype was observed a handful of times.

The receptor's source is a human donor who donated a stem cell graft to a child with aplastic anemia. The sample here was PBMCs from the stem cell graft donor, taken from the stem cell graft. V and J are TRBV4-1 and TRBJ2-1, with 10 bases aligning to TRBD2. The DNA of the CDR3 is TGCGCCAGCAGCCAAAGGCTAGCGGGAGATTATGGCGATGAGCAGTTCTTC. Translating gives CASSQRLAGDYGDEQFF.